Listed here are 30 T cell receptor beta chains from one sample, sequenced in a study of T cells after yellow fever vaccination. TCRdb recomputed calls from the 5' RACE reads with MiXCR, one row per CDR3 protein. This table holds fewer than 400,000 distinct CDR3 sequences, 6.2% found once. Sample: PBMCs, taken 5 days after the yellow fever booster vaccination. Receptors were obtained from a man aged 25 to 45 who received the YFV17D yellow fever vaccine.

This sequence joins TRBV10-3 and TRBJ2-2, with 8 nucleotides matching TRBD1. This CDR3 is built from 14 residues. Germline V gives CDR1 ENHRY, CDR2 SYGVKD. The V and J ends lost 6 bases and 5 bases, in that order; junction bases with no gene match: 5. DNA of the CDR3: TGTGCCATCAGCCGCGGACAGGGAACCGGGGAGCTGTTTTTT. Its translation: CAISRGQGTGELFF.

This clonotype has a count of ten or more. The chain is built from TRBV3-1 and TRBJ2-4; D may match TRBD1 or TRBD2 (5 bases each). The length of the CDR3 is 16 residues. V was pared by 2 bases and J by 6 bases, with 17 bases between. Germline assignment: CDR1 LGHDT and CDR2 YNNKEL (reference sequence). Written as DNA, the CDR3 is TGTGCCAGCAGCCAATTTTGGGAGCCGAGGGGAAACATTCAGTACTTC. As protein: CASSQFWEPRGNIQYF.

The CDR3 DNA follows: TGTGCCAGCAGTTTAGCCGACAGGGGACCCTACGAGCAGTACTTC. Amino acid sequence: CASSLADRGPYEQYF. This chain connects TRBV12-3 or TRBV12-4 to TRBJ2-7; 8 bases align to TRBD1. There are 15 residues in the CDR3. The V and J ends lost 0 bases and 2 bases, in that order; junction bases with no gene match: 3.

The CDR3 region is CASSPTLGGLSNEQFF. CDR3 DNA: TGTGCCAGCAGCCCAACCCTGGGGGGCCTCTCCAATGAGCAGTTCTTC. The V call is TRBV13, the J call TRBJ2-1; tentatively, D is TRBD1 or TRBD2 (6 bases each). The CDR3 is 16 amino acids. Per germline, CDR1 PRHDT and CDR2 FYEKMQ (reference sequence). Trimming stripped 5 bases from V and 6 bases from J, with 20 bases between.

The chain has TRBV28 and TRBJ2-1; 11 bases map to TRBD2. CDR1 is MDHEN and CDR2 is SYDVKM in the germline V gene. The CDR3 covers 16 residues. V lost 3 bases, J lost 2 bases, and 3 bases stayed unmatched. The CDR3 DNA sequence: TGTGCCAGCAGTTTCAATAGCGGGAGGGCCTACAATGAGCAGTTCTTC. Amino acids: CASSFNSGRAYNEQFF.

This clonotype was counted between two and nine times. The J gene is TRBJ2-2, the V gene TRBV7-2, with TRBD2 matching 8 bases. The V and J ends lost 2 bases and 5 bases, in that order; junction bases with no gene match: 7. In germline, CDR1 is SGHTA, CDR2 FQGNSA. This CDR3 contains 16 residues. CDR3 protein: CASSLHRGGATGELFF. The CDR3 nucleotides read TGTGCCAGCAGCTTACACCGGGGGGGTGCAACCGGGGAGCTGTTTTTT.

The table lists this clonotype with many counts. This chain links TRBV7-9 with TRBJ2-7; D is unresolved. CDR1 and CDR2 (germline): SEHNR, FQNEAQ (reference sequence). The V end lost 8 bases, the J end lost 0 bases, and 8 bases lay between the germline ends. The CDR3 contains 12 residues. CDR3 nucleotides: TGTGCCAGCTCACCACCCTCCTACGAGCAGTACTTC. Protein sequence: CASSPPSYEQYF.

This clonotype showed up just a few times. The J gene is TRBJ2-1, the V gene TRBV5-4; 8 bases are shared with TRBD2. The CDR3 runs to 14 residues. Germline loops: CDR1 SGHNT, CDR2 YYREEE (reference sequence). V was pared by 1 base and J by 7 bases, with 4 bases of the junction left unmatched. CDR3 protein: CASSLSGSWNEQFF. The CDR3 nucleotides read TGTGCCAGCAGCTTGAGCGGGAGTTGGAATGAGCAGTTCTTC.

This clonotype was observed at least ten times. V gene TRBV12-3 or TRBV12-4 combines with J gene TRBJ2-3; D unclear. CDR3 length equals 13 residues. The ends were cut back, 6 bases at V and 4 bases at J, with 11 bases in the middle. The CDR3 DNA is TGTGCCAGCAGACGGACCGCAGCAGATACGCAGTATTTT. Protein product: CASRRTAADTQYF.

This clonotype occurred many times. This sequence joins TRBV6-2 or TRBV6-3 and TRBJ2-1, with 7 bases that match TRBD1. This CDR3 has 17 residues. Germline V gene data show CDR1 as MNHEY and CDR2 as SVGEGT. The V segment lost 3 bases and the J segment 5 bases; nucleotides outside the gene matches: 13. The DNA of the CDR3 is TGTGCCAGCAGTTATTACGGGTCGGGGACAGCTAACAATGAGCAGTTCTTC. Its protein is CASSYYGSGTANNEQFF.

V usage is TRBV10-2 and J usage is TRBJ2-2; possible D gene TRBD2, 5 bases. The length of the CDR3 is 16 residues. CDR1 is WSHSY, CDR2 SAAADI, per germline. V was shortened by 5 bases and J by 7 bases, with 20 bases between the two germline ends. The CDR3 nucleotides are TGCGCCAGCAGTCAGGCGGCCGGGGTGATGGTCGGGGAGCTGTTTTTT. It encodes CASSQAAGVMVGELFF.

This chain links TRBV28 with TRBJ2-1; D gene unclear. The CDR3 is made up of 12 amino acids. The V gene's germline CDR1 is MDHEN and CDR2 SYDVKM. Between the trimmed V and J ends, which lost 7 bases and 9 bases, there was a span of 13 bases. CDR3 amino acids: CASNPQWGEQFF. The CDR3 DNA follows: TGTGCCAGCAACCCCCAGTGGGGTGAGCAGTTCTTC. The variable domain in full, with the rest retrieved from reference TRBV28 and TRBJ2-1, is DVKVTQSSRYLVKRTGEKVFLECVQDMDHENMFWYRQDPGLGLRLIYFSYDVKMKEKGDIPEGYSVSREKKERFSLILESASTNQTSMYLCASNPQWGEQFFGPGTRLTVL.

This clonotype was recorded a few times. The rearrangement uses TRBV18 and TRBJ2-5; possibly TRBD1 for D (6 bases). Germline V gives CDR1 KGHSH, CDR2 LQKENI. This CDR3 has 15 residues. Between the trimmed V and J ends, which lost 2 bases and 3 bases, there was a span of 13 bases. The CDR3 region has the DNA TGTGCCAGCTCACCAGCGAGGACAGCCAAAGAGACCCAGTACTTC. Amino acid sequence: CASSPARTAKETQYF.

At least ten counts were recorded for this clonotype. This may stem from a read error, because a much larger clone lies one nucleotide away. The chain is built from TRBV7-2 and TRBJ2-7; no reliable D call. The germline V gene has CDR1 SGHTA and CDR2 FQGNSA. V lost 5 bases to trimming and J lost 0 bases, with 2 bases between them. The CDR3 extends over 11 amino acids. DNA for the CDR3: TGTGCCAGCAGCATCTCCTACGAGCAGTACTTC. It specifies CASSISYEQYF.

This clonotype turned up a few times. Written as DNA, the CDR3 is TGTGCCAGCAGATTGAATTGGGGGTACGAGCAGTACTTC. Translated: CASRLNWGYEQYF. The chain combines TRBV7-2 with TRBJ2-7, with D perhaps being TRBD1 or TRBD2 (5 bases each). The length of the CDR3 is 13 residues. Germline V gene lookup returns CDR1 SGHTA and CDR2 FQGNSA. V gave up 6 bases and J gave up 4 bases, with 13 bases separating them.

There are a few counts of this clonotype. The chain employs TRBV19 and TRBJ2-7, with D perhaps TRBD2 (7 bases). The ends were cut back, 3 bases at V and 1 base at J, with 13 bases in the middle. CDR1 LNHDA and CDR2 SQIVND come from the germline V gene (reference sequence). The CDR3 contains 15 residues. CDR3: CASSIVAGASYEQYF. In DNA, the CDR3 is TGTGCCAGTAGTATCGTCGCGGGGGCGTCCTACGAGCAGTACTTC.

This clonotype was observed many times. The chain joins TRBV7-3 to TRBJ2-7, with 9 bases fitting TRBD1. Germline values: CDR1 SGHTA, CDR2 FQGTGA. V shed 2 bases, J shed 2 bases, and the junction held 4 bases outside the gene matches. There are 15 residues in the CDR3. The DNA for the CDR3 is TGTGCCAGCAGCTTAGGACAGGGGACCCCCTACGAGCAGTACTTC. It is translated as CASSLGQGTPYEQYF.

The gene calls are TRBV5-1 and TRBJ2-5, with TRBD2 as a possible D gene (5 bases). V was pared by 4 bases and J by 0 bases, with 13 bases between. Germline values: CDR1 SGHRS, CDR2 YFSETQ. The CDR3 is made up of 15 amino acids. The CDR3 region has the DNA TGCGCCAGCAGCCTAGAGGACGGGGACCAAGAGACCCAGTACTTC. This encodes CASSLEDGDQETQYF.

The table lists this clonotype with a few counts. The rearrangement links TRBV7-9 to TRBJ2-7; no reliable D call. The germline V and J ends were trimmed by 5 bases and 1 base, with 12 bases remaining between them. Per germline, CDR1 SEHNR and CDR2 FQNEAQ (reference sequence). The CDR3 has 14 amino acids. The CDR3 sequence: CASSPVGWSYEQYF. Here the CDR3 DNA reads TGTGCCAGCAGCCCCGTGGGATGGTCCTACGAGCAGTACTTC.

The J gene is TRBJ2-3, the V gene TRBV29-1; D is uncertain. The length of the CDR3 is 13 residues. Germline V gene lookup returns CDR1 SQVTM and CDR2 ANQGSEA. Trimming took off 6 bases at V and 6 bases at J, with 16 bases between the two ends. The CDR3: CSVIIGTGDTQYF. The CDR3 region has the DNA TGCAGCGTAATTATAGGAACGGGTGATACGCAGTATTTT.

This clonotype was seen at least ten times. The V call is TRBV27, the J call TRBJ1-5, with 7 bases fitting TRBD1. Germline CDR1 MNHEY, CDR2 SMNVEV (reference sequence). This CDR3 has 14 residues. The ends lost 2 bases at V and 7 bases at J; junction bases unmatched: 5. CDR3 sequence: CASSLKQGQQPQHF. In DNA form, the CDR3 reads TGTGCCAGCAGTTTAAAACAGGGACAGCAGCCCCAGCATTTT.

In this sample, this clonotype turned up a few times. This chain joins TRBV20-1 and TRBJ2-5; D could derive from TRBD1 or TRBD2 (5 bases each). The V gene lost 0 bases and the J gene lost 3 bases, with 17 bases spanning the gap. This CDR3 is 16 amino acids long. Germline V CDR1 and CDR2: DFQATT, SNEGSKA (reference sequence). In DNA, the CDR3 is TGCAGTGCTAGAGATCTACTCCGGGACCTAAAAGAGACCCAGTACTTC. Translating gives CSARDLLRDLKETQYF.

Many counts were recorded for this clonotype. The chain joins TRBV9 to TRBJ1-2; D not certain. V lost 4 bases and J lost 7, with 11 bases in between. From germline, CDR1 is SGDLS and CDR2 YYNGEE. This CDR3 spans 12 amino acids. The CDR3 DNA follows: TGTGCCAGCAGCCCAGACCTGGGTGGCTACACCTTC. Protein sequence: CASSPDLGGYTF.

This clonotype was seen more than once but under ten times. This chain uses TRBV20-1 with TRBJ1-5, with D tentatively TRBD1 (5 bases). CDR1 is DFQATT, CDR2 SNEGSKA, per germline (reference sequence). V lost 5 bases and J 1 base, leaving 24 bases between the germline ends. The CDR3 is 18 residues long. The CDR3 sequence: CSAPAEGESIFSNQPQHF. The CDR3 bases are TGCAGTGCTCCAGCTGAAGGGGAAAGTATCTTCAGCAATCAGCCCCAGCATTTT.

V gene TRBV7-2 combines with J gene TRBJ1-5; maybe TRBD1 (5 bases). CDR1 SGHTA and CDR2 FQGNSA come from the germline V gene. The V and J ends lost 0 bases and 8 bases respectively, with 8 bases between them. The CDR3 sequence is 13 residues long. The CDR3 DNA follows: TGTGCCAGCAGCTTAGCGGCCAGGGAGCCCCAGCATTTT. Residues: CASSLAAREPQHF. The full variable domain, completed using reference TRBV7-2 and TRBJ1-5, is GAGVSQSPSNKVTEKGKDVELRCDPISGHTALYWYRQSLGQGLEFLIYFQGNSAPDKSGLPSDRFSAERTGGSVSTLTIQRTQQEDSAVYLCASSLAAREPQHFGDGTRLSIL.

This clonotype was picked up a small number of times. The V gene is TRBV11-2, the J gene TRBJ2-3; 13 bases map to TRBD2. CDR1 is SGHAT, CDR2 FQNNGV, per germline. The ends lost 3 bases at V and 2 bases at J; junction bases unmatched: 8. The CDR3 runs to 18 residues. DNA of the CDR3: TGTGCCAGCAGCTTCCCGGGACTAGCGGGGACTCTCACAGATACGCAGTATTTT. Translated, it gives CASSFPGLAGTLTDTQYF.

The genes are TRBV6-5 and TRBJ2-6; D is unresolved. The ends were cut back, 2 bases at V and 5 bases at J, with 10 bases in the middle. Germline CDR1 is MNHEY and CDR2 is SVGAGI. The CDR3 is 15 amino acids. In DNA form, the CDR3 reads TGTGCCAGCAGTTACGGGCGGCTCTGGGCCAACGTCCTGACTTTC. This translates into CASSYGRLWANVLTF.

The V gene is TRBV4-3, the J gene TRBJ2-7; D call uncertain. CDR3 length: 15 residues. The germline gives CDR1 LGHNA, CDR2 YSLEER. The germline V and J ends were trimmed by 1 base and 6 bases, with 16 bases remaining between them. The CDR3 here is CASSQAHLETSEQYF. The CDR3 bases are TGCGCCAGCAGCCAAGCCCACCTGGAGACCTCCGAGCAGTACTTC.

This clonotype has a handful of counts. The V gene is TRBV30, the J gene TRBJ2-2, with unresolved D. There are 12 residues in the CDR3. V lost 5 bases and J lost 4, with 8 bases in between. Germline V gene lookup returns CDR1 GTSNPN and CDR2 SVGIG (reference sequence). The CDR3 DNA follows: TGTGCCTGGGATTGGGTCACCGGGGAGCTGTTTTTT. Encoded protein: CAWDWVTGELFF.

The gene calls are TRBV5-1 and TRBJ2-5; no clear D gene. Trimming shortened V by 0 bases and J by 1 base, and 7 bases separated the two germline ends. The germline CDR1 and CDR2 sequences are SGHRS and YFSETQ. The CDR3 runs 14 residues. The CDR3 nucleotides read TGCGCCAGCAGCTTGGAGCGATTCCAAGAGACCCAGTACTTC. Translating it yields CASSLERFQETQYF.